This T cell receptor beta chain comes out of a study of blood T cell repertoires in COVID-19. For the study at large: The United States, Italy and Spain provided the acute and convalescent COVID-19 samples.

This clone was observed a single time. Germline V lookup: CDR1 ENHRY, CDR2 SYGVKD. Trimming removed 6 bases at V and 4 bases at J, with 12 bases between. The CDR3 consists of 14 residues. In the source study's methods: Nucleated cell number was recorded as an estimate derived from reference gene primer amplification. The data were produced by immunoSEQ multiplex PCR, yet TCRdb's version contains in-frame clones alone and is incomplete. V, J and clone size derive from that table, while D and trimming were established from the DNA sequence. The sample has more than 60,000 clones; about 90% are singletons.

The sequencing input was peripheral blood. The chain uses TRBV10-3 and TRBJ2-2; a weak D match, TRBD1 (5 bases). The clonotype originates from a woman in her 50s with active or convalescent COVID-19. The CDR3 spells CAISQTVSTGELFF. The CDR3 DNA reads TGTGCCATCAGCCAGACAGTGTCCACCGGGGAGCTGTTTTTT.